The present T cell receptor (beta chain) was sequenced within a study of T cells in Graves' hyperthyroidism and ophthalmopathy. Study-wide points: A model of 13 V-J pairs discriminated ophthalmopathy from stable hyperthyroidism. Blood also contained most expanded thyroid clonotypes above 0.001.

The TCR beta CDR3 regions underwent amplification using RNA transcripts as the source. First-round RT-PCR targeting the TCR CDR3 was performed with the HTBI primer set. TCRdb processed the multiplex PCR reads anew with MiXCR; each CDR3 protein has one entry. The profile shows 690,000 or so distinct CDR3 sequences, roughly a sixth of them singletons. This clonotype occurred many times. Its specificity is unknown. Germline lookup yields CDR1 SEHNR and CDR2 FQNEAQ (reference sequence). V was shortened by 6 bases and J by 11 bases, with 14 bases between the two germline ends. This CDR3 is 13 amino acids long. Uncontrolled infection, other autoimmune disease, pregnancy or lactation barred patients from enrollment.

The source of this sequence is a woman between 50 and 59 years old with Graves' hyperthyroidism that later progressed to Graves' ophthalmopathy. The chain uses TRBV7-9 and TRBJ1-6, with D possibly matching TRBD1 (6 bases). Sequencing was performed on blood. DNA of the CDR3: TGTGCCAGCAGTCCCGGGGGGCGGACACCCCTCCACTTT. Protein sequence: CASSPGGRTPLHF.